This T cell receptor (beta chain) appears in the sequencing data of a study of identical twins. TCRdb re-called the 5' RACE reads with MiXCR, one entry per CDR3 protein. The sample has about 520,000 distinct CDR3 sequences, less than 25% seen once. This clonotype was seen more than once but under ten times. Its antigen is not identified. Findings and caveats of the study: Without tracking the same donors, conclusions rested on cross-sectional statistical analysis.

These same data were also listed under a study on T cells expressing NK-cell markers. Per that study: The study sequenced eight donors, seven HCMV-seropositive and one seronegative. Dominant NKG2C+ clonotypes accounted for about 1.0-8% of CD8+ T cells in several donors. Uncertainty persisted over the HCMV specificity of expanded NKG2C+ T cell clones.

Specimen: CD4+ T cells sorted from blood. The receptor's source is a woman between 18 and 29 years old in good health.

The DNA for the CDR3 is TGCGCCAGCAGCTTCCCTAGCGGGGGGGTAACAGATACGCAGTATTTT. It encodes CASSFPSGGVTDTQYF. V and J are TRBV5-1 and TRBJ2-3, with 12 bases fitting TRBD2. The germline CDR1 and CDR2 sequences are SGHRS and YFSETQ. The CDR3 loop spans 16 amino acids. V trimming: 2 bases; J trimming: 3 bases; junction bases outside the gene matches: 4. Full variable domain (rest looked up from reference TRBV5-1 and TRBJ2-3): KAGVTQTPRYLIKTRGQQVTLSCSPISGHRSVSWYQQTPGQGLQFLFEYFSETQRNKGNFPGRFSGRQFSNSRSEMNVSTLELGDSALYLCASSFPSGGVTDTQYFGPGTRLTVL.